The 25 T cell receptor beta chains below come from one sample, sequenced in a study of cytomegalovirus exposure and HLA in healthy donors (dated by TCRdb to 2017 to 2019). The method was the immunoSEQ multiplex PCR assay. For the multiplex PCR, a mixture combining 60 forward primers for TCR Vbeta segments and 13 reverse primers for TCR Jbeta segments was used. The table was pulled from immuneACCESS by TCRdb, which kept in-frame rearrangements only. Such tables lose some clones; where checked, under half of the loss comes from unresolved V genes, and the rest has no known cause. For this sample there are 120,000 to 150,000 clones; roughly 80% appear just once. About 2.9% of the sample is in the top ten clones. The sequenced sample consisted of PBMCs. The receptors shown here come from a man aged 35 to 55 in good health and CMV-seropositive.

This chain connects TRBV5-1 to TRBJ1-2, with 8 bases matching TRBD1. The CDR3 consists of 14 residues. The trim removed 3 bases at V and 8 bases at J, leaving 9 bases unmatched. Germline V gene data show CDR1 as SGHRS and CDR2 as YFSETQ. The CDR3 sequence: CASSSLSTGEGYTF. Written as DNA, the CDR3 is TGCGCCAGCAGCTCCTTATCGACAGGGGAAGGCTACACCTTC. Together with reference TRBV5-1 and TRBJ1-2, the CDR3 gives the full variable domain: KAGVTQTPRYLIKTRGQQVTLSCSPISGHRSVSWYQQTPGQGLQFLFEYFSETQRNKGNFPGRFSGRQFSNSRSEMNVSTLELGDSALYLCASSSLSTGEGYTFGSGTRLTVV.

Of note for this clone: Germline is not matched at one junction end, which may reflect a read error. The chain couples TRBV6-5 to TRBJ2-1; 12 positions agree with TRBD2. The CDR3 runs to 15 residues. From germline, CDR1 is MNHEY and CDR2 SVGAGI. In nucleotides, the CDR3 is TGTGCCAGCAGTGACTCGACTAGCGGGAGCAATGAGCAGTTCTTC. This sequence encodes CASSDSTSGSNEQFF.

This clone has a handful of counts. J is TRBJ1-2 and V is TRBV29-1; 7 nucleotides align to TRBD1. V shed 3 bases, J shed 4 bases, and the junction held 11 bases outside the gene matches. Germline values: CDR1 SQVTM, CDR2 ANQGSEA. CDR3 length: 15 amino acids. CDR3 region: CSVEILAGGSYGYTF. CDR3 sequence (DNA): TGCAGCGTTGAGATTCTGGCAGGGGGGAGCTATGGCTACACCTTC.

The chain joins TRBV6-5 to TRBJ2-5, with D unclear. V was shortened by 0 bases and J by 2 bases, with 7 bases between the two germline ends. The CDR3 has 14 residues. Germline CDR1 MNHEY, CDR2 SVGAGI. Here the CDR3 DNA reads TGTGCCAGCAGTTACTCGCACAGACAAGAGACCCAGTACTTC. Its translation is CASSYSHRQETQYF.

The V call is TRBV6-5, the J call TRBJ2-5, with D possibly matching TRBD1 (5 bases). The V gene lost 10 bases and the J gene lost 4 bases, with 13 bases spanning the gap. CDR1 and CDR2 (germline): MNHEY, SVGAGI. This CDR3 has 12 amino acids. The CDR3 sequence is CATTGYRETQYF. For the CDR3, the DNA is TGTGCCACCACAGGTTACAGAGAGACCCAGTACTTC.

In DNA, the CDR3 is TGTGCCAGCAGTTCCCAGGGAGGATTCGGCTATGGCTACACCTTC. Protein product: CASSSQGGFGYGYTF. The rearrangement links TRBV6-5 to TRBJ1-2, with D perhaps matching TRBD1 (5 bases). The CDR3 consists of 15 residues. Trimming took 4 bases from V and 4 from J, leaving 16 bases between them. In germline, CDR1 is MNHEY, CDR2 SVGAGI.

The J gene is TRBJ1-2, the V gene TRBV30; 8 bases line up with TRBD1. Germline trimming cut 3 bases from V and 7 bases from J; bases unmatched to any gene: 4. CDR1 is GTSNPN, CDR2 SVGIG, per germline (reference sequence). The CDR3 is 12 residues long. This CDR3 is CAWRWTGSGYTF. The CDR3 DNA follows: TGTGCCTGGAGGTGGACAGGGTCTGGCTACACCTTC.

This clone was seen a few times. J is TRBJ2-1 and V is TRBV5-1, with TRBD2 matching 7 bases. The CDR3 is made up of 15 amino acids. CDR1 and CDR2 (germline): SGHRS, YFSETQ. V was pared by 0 bases and J by 9 bases, with 9 bases of the junction left unmatched. In DNA form, the CDR3 reads TGCGCCAGCAGCTTGGGTCTGCGGGAGCAGGGTGAGCAGTTCTTC. Its translation is CASSLGLREQGEQFF.

The rearrangement links TRBV6-1 to TRBJ1-2; TRBD1 agrees at 7 bases. Germline V gene data show CDR1 as MNHNS and CDR2 as SASEGT. The CDR3 has 12 amino acids. The V gene end was trimmed by 7 bases and the J gene end by 5 bases; junction bases not matched to a gene: 4. The CDR3 region is CASTRQGYGYTF. The CDR3 DNA sequence: TGTGCCAGCACCAGACAGGGTTATGGCTACACCTTC.

This clone was detected once. The chain joins TRBV7-3 to TRBJ2-1, with 7 bases lining up with TRBD2. CDR3 size: 15 residues. CDR1 is SGHTA, CDR2 FQGTGA, per germline. V lost 5 bases, J lost 5 bases, and 9 bases stayed unmatched. Here the CDR3 DNA reads TGTGCCAGCAGCAATCCGCTTAGCGGGCACAATGAGCAGTTCTTC. Residues: CASSNPLSGHNEQFF. Full variable domain (missing parts from reference TRBV7-3 and TRBJ2-1): GAGVSQTPSNKVTEKGKYVELRCDPISGHTALYWYRQSLGQGPEFLIYFQGTGAADDSGLPNDRFFAVRPEGSVSTLKIQRTERGDSAVYLCASSNPLSGHNEQFFGPGTRLTVL.

This clone appeared once. This rearrangement joins TRBV5-4 to TRBJ2-3; 11 nucleotides match TRBD2. The germline V gene encodes CDR1 SGHNT and CDR2 YYREEE (reference sequence). This CDR3 comprises 15 residues. J was trimmed by 3 bases and V by 2 bases; bases with no gene match: 2. As DNA, the CDR3 is TGTGCCAGCAGCTTTACTAGCGGGAGTACAGATACGCAGTATTTT. Its translation is CASSFTSGSTDTQYF.

The chain is built from TRBV7-9 and TRBJ2-2; TRBD2 matches at 8 bases. Trimming cost V 2 bases and J 2 bases; bases outside gene matches: 7. Germline V CDR1 and CDR2: SEHNR, FQNEAQ (reference sequence). The CDR3 is made up of 17 amino acids. As DNA, the CDR3 is TGTGCCAGCAGCTTACGGCGGGAGGTGGCCAACACCGGGGAGCTGTTTTTT. The encoded protein is CASSLRREVANTGELFF. Filled out from reference TRBV7-9 and TRBJ2-2, the complete variable domain reads DTGVSQNPRHKITKRGQNVTFRCDPISEHNRLYWYRQTLGQGPEFLTYFQNEAQLEKSRLLSDRFSAERPKGSFSTLEIQRTEQGDSAMYLCASSLRREVANTGELFFGEGSRLTVL.

The rearrangement joins TRBV5-1 to TRBJ1-4; D is ambiguous. The CDR3 consists of 15 residues. CDR1 SGHRS and CDR2 YFSETQ come from the germline V gene. V lost 2 bases to trimming and J lost 8 bases, with 16 bases between them. The CDR3, as DNA: TGCGCCAGCAGCTTTTCAGGCAGCTCCGAGGAAAAACTGTTTTTT. Translated, it gives CASSFSGSSEEKLFF.

The chain couples TRBV6-5 to TRBJ1-1; D might be TRBD1 (5 bases). Per the germline V gene, CDR1 is MNHEY and CDR2 is SVGAGI. Trimming shortened V by 2 bases and J by 10 bases, and 11 bases separated the two germline ends. The CDR3 length is 12 residues. CDR3 residues: CASSYGPGGAFF. DNA of the CDR3: TGTGCCAGCAGTTACGGTCCGGGGGGAGCTTTCTTT.

This sequence joins TRBV19 and TRBJ2-1; possibly TRBD2 for D (6 bases). Trimming removed 3 bases from V and 3 bases from J, with 12 bases in between. Germline V gene data show CDR1 as LNHDA and CDR2 as SQIVND (reference sequence). This CDR3 has 15 amino acids. The CDR3 is CASSMEGSNYNEQFF. The CDR3 coding sequence is TGTGCCAGTAGTATGGAGGGCTCAAACTACAATGAGCAGTTCTTC.

The chain combines TRBV28 with TRBJ1-5; 7 positions match TRBD1. V was clipped by 5 bases and J by 7 bases; unmatched bases: 5. The CDR3 consists of 13 residues. Germline V gene lookup returns CDR1 MDHEN and CDR2 SYDVKM. The CDR3 DNA sequence: TGTGCCAGCAGTCCAGACAGGGTCCAGCCCCAGCATTTT. Translation gives CASSPDRVQPQHF.

This rearrangement joins TRBV7-6 to TRBJ2-2, with 8 bases lining up with TRBD2. The CDR3 covers 16 residues. The J segment lost 6 bases and the V segment lost 0 bases, leaving 6 bases of the junction unmatched. Germline CDR1 and CDR2: SGHVS and FNYEAQ. The CDR3 sequence: CASSLAGTSHAGELFF. CDR3 nucleotide sequence: TGTGCCAGCAGCTTAGCCGGGACTAGTCACGCCGGGGAGCTGTTTTTT.

The chain has TRBV13 and TRBJ2-3, with D possibly being TRBD2 (5 bases). From germline, CDR1 is PRHDT and CDR2 FYEKMQ (reference sequence). This CDR3 has 16 residues. V was cut by 5 bases and J by 1 base, with 16 bases left in between. CDR3 nucleotide sequence: TGTGCCAGCAGCGTCCAGCGGAAATACGGCACAGATACGCAGTATTTT. This sequence encodes CASSVQRKYGTDTQYF.

The gene calls are TRBV9 and TRBJ2-5, with a tentative D call TRBD1 (6 bases). The V gene lost 0 bases and the J gene lost 3 bases, with 15 bases spanning the gap. The length of the CDR3 is 16 residues. Germline CDR1 is SGDLS and CDR2 is YYNGEE. The CDR3 sequence: CASSVGWGRLEETQYF. CDR3 in DNA: TGTGCCAGCAGCGTAGGGTGGGGGCGACTCGAAGAGACCCAGTACTTC.

The genes are TRBV6-1 and TRBJ2-1; possibly TRBD2 for D (6 bases). The length of the CDR3 is 15 residues. Per germline, CDR1 MNHNS and CDR2 SASEGT. Trimming shortened V by 10 bases and J by 0 bases, and 16 bases separated the two germline ends. The CDR3 DNA reads as TGTGCCATTAAGGTTAGGAGGGACTCCTACAATGAGCAGTTCTTC. Protein sequence: CAIKVRRDSYNEQFF.

Concerning this clone: The junction does not match germline at one end; this may be a read error. The chain uses TRBV14 and TRBJ2-1; D unresolved. In germline, CDR1 is SGHDN, CDR2 FVKESK. There are 12 residues in the CDR3. CDR3 amino acids: CASSSFRLPPVF. The CDR3 DNA reads as TGTGCCAGCAGCAGTTTCAGGCTCCCCCCGGTCTTC.

The chain uses TRBV30 and TRBJ2-7; TRBD1 agrees at 9 bases. Germline lookup yields CDR1 GTSNPN and CDR2 SVGIG (reference sequence). Trimming at V came to 8 bases and at J to 7 bases, leaving 12 bases not matched to a gene. The CDR3 contains 13 residues. Written as DNA, the CDR3 is TGTGCCGGGGGGGGACAGGGCACTTGGGAGCAGTACTTC. It codes for CAGGGQGTWEQYF.

The chain carries TRBV10-3 and TRBJ2-1; TRBD2 matches at 8 bases. V shed 6 bases and J 9 bases; nucleotides not matched to a gene: 4. The germline V gene has CDR1 ENHRY and CDR2 SYGVKD. This CDR3 spans 12 amino acids. For the CDR3, the DNA is TGTGCCATCAGCCAGCGGGAGAGTGAGCAGTTCTTC. Encoded protein: CAISQRESEQFF.

This rearrangement joins TRBV7-7 to TRBJ2-3; 9 bases match TRBD2. V lost 1 base and J lost 3; bases outside the gene matches: 2. The CDR3 has 15 amino acids. The V gene's germline CDR1 is SSHAT and CDR2 FNYEAQ (reference sequence). The DNA of the CDR3 is TGTGCCAGCAGCTTAGGGCTAGCGGGAACAGATACGCAGTATTTT. It is translated as CASSLGLAGTDTQYF.

This sequence joins TRBV28 and TRBJ2-7; 7 bases are a match to TRBD1. The CDR3 extends over 15 amino acids. Germline CDR1 MDHEN, CDR2 SYDVKM. J gave up 1 base and V 7 bases, and 10 bases lay outside the gene matches. CDR3 nucleotide sequence: TGTGCCAGCATTAACCGGGACAGTCGATCCTACGAGCAGTACTTC. This sequence encodes CASINRDSRSYEQYF.